This T cell receptor (beta chain) was captured in a study of cytomegalovirus exposure and HLA in healthy donors. Whole-study findings and limits: Per a later analysis, HLA-associated TCR beta chains showed more clonal expansion than other, equally common TCR beta chains. TCR beta sequences numbering around 15,000 were associated with HLA alleles at 0.05 false discovery rate in a later analysis.

V lost 5 bases to trimming and J lost 10 bases; unmatched junction nucleotides: 4. This CDR3 has 14 amino acids. Germline CDR1 SGHTA, CDR2 FQGNSA. The primer mix had 60 Vbeta and 13 Jbeta primers. Using immunoSEQ multiplex PCR, the repertoire was profiled, and TCRdb retains in-frame clones only, with some absent. The sample has about 180,000 clones, almost 85% seen once. Regarding this clone: As yet, its antigen is unknown.

V and J are TRBV7-2 and TRBJ2-2; TRBD2 matches 13 bases. Material: PBMCs. This receptor was taken from a woman aged 45 to 65 in good health and CMV-seronegative. CDR3 loop: CASSRTSGGPELFF. The CDR3 bases are TGTGCCAGCAGCCGGACTAGCGGGGGCCCGGAGCTGTTTTTT.